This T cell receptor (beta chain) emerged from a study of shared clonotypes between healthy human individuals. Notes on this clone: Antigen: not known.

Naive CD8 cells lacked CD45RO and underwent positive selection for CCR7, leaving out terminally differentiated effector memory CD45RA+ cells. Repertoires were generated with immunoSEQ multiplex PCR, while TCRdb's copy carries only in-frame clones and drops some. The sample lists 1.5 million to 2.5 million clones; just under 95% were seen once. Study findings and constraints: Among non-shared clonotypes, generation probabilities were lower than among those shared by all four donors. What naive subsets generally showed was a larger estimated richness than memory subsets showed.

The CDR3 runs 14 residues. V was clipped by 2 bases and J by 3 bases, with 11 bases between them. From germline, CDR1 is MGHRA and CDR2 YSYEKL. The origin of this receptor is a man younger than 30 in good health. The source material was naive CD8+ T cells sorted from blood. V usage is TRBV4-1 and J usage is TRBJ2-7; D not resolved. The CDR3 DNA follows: TGCGCCAGCAGCCAAAGATTACAGAGCTACGAGCAGTACTTC. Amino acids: CASSQRLQSYEQYF.